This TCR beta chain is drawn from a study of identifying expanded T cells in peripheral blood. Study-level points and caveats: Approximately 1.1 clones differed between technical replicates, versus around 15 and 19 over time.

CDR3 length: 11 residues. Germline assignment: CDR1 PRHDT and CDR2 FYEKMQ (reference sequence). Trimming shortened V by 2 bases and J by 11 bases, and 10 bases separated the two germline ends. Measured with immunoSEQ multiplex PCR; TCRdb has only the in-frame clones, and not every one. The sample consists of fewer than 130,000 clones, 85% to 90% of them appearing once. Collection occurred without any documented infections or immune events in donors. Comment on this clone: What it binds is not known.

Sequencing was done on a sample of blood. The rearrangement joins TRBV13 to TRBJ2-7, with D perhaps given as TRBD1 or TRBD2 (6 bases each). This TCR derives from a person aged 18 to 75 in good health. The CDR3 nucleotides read TGTGCCAGCAGCTTACGAGGGGGGAAGTACTTC. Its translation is CASSLRGGKYF. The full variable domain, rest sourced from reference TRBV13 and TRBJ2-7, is AAGVIQSPRHLIKEKRETATLKCYPIPRHDTVYWYQQGPGQDPQFLISFYEKMQSDKGSIPDRFSAQQFSDYHSELNMSSLELGDSALYFCASSLRGGKYFGPGTRLTVT.